The clone carrying this T cell receptor (beta chain) appeared a few times. CDR1 and CDR2 (germline): GTSNPN, SVGIG (reference sequence). This CDR3 comprises 14 residues. V shed 4 bases and J 9 bases; nucleotides not matched to a gene: 8. This sample was included in a study of Graves' ophthalmopathy and Graves' hyperthyroidism. Amplified TCR beta CDR3 regions were obtained using RNA transcripts as template. The first round was an RT-PCR with HTBI primers, and the second round was a multiplex PCR. TCRdb called the multiplex PCR reads again in MiXCR, with one record for every CDR3 protein. In the table there are over 450,000 distinct CDR3 sequences, around 15% of which are singletons.

V usage is TRBV30 and J usage is TRBJ1-6, with 8 bases matching TRBD1. The receptor's source is a woman aged 25 to 39 with Graves' ophthalmopathy. The sample taken for sequencing was blood. CDR3 sequence reads: CAWTPTGGGSPLHF. DNA for the CDR3: TGTGCCTGGACCCCTACAGGGGGGGGTTCACCCCTCCACTTT. Variable domain in full (rest from reference TRBV30 and TRBJ1-6): SQTIHQWPATLVQPVGSPLSLECTVEGTSNPNLYWYRQAAGRGLQLLFYSVGIGQISSEVPQNLSASRPQDRQFILSSKKLLLSDSGFYLCAWTPTGGGSPLHFGNGTRLTVT.